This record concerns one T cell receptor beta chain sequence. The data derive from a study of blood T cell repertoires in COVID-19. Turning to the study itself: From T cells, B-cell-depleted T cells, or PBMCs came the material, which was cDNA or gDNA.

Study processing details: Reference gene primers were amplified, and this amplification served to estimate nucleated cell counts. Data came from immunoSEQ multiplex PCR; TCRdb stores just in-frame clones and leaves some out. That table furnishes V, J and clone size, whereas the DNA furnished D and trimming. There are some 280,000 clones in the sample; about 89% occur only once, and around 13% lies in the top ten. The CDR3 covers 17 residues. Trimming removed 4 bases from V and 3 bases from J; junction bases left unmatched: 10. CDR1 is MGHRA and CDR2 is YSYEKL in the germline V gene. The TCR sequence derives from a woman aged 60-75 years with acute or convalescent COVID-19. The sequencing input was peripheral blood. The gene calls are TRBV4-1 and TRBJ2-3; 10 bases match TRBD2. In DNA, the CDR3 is TGCGCCAGCAGCCTCGGGACTAGCGCGGTGGGTACAGATACGCAGTATTTT. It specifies CASSLGTSAVGTDTQYF.